One sample yielded the 21 T cell receptor beta chains listed below, sequenced in a study of shared clonotypes between healthy human individuals. Profiled with immunoSEQ multiplex PCR; TCRdb holds only in-frame clones, not every one. Of approximately 1.1 million clones listed, 78% were seen once; the top ten hold about 0.52%. Sequencing used memory CD4+ T cells from PBMCs. Regarding subset: CD45RA-negative fraction. These receptors were obtained from a man aged 18 to 29 in good health. Some clones in this sample may be carry-over from other donors' samples.

V is TRBV27 and J is TRBJ2-7, with 8 bases that match TRBD1. V trimming: 6 bases; J trimming: 7 bases; junction bases outside the gene matches: 5. The V gene's germline CDR1 is MNHEY and CDR2 SMNVEV (reference sequence). This CDR3 region has 12 residues. The CDR3 nucleotides read TGTGCCAGCAGACCAACAGGGGGAGAGCAGTACTTC. Translated: CASRPTGGEQYF.

V gene TRBV30 combines with J gene TRBJ1-1; 9 bases are shared with TRBD1. Germline CDR1 and CDR2: GTSNPN and SVGIG (reference sequence). The CDR3 contains 13 residues. V gave up 6 bases and J gave up 4 bases; unmatched junction bases: 6. The CDR3 reads CACIPDRGTEAFF. CDR3 DNA sequence: TGTGCCTGTATACCGGACAGGGGCACTGAAGCTTTCTTT. Combining the CDR3 with reference TRBV30 and TRBJ1-1 gives the whole variable domain SQTIHQWPATLVQPVGSPLSLECTVEGTSNPNLYWYRQAAGRGLQLLFYSVGIGQISSEVPQNLSASRPQDRQFILSSKKLLLSDSGFYLCACIPDRGTEAFFGQGTRLTVV.

Comment on this clone: A much larger clone lies one base from this, so it may be a read error. Other DNA sequences in this sample translate to the same CDR3. The chain is built from TRBV15 and TRBJ2-1; D is unclear. CDR1 is LNHNV, CDR2 YYDKDF, per germline (reference sequence). Trimming removed 1 base from V and 4 bases from J, with 2 bases in between. This CDR3 comprises 12 residues. The CDR3 DNA is TGTGCCACCAGCAGAGGTTACAATGAGCAGTTCTTC. It translates to CATSRGYNEQFF.

The chain employs TRBV28 and TRBJ2-7; no reliable D call. Germline lookup yields CDR1 MDHEN and CDR2 SYDVKM. This CDR3 contains 15 residues. V shed 5 bases and J shed 2 bases, with 16 bases lying between them. The CDR3 is CASSRPRVGPYEQYF. The CDR3 DNA follows: TGTGCCAGCAGTCGCCCAAGGGTTGGGCCCTACGAGCAGTACTTC.

The chain combines TRBV9 with TRBJ1-4; 8 nucleotides agree with TRBD1. This CDR3 region has 14 residues. V was clipped by 3 bases and J by 8 bases; unmatched bases: 6. Germline loops: CDR1 SGDLS, CDR2 YYNGEE. This CDR3 is CASSARGRGEKLFF. CDR3 DNA: TGTGCCAGCAGCGCCAGGGGGCGAGGAGAAAAACTGTTTTTT.

The rearrangement joins TRBV28 to TRBJ1-2; maybe TRBD1 (5 bases). The V and J ends lost 6 bases and 6 bases respectively, with 8 bases between them. CDR3 size: 11 residues. Germline-derived CDR1 and CDR2 are MDHEN and SYDVKM. CDR3 DNA sequence: TGTGCCAGCAGAGGGGCAAATGGCTACACCTTC. It yields the protein CASRGANGYTF.

This chain uses TRBV4-3 with TRBJ1-5; D is unclear. Germline assignment: CDR1 LGHNA and CDR2 YSLEER. The CDR3 has 15 residues. V was trimmed by 4 bases and J by 2 bases, leaving 12 bases between them. This chain's CDR3 is CASSPRFQGNQPQHF. CDR3 coding DNA: TGCGCCAGCAGCCCCCGGTTCCAAGGCAATCAGCCCCAGCATTTT.

The chain links TRBV6-1 to TRBJ1-5; D call uncertain. V gave up 5 bases and J gave up 4 bases, with 9 bases separating them. This CDR3 has 13 amino acids. Germline-derived CDR1 and CDR2 are MNHNS and SASEGT. In nucleotides, the CDR3 is TGTGCCAGCAGTCGCGGCATTAATCAGCCCCAGCATTTT. This gives the protein CASSRGINQPQHF.

In its sample, this clone was seen once. The sample holds other DNA sequences that translate to the same CDR3. CDR3 in amino acids: CASSLEGRTNQPQHF. CDR3 in DNA: TGCGCCAGCAGCTTGGAGGGCAGGACAAATCAGCCCCAGCATTTT. This chain uses TRBV5-1 with TRBJ1-5; TRBD1 is a possible D gene (5 bases). Trimming shortened V by 0 bases and J by 4 bases, and 11 bases separated the two germline ends. From germline, CDR1 is SGHRS and CDR2 YFSETQ. The CDR3 length is 15 residues.

In DNA form, the CDR3 reads TGTGCCAGCAACGAGCGGAATAGCTACAATGAGCAGTTCTTC. This gives the protein CASNERNSYNEQFF. The V gene is TRBV28, the J gene TRBJ2-1, with a possible D match to TRBD2 (5 bases). The CDR3 is 14 residues long. V lost 7 bases and J lost 3, with 13 bases in between. Germline lookup yields CDR1 MDHEN and CDR2 SYDVKM.

The chain carries TRBV9 and TRBJ1-4; TRBD1 aligns across 10 bases. V was pared by 4 bases and J by 0 bases, with 12 bases of the junction left unmatched. CDR1 SGDLS and CDR2 YYNGEE come from the germline V gene. The CDR3 contains 19 residues. The CDR3 bases are TGTGCCAGCAGCCGCCTCGGGACAGGGGCCTATTCAACTAATGAAAAACTGTTTTTT. Translating gives CASSRLGTGAYSTNEKLFF.

The J gene is TRBJ1-4, the V gene TRBV6-6; D remains unclear. This CDR3 has 13 amino acids. The germline V gene encodes CDR1 MNHNY and CDR2 SVGAGI (reference sequence). The germline V and J ends were trimmed by 6 bases and 10 bases, with 15 bases remaining between them. Here the CDR3 DNA reads TGTGCCAGCAGCCCAAGGGCTGCCCGAAAACTGTTTTTT. Translating it yields CASSPRAARKLFF.

The chain is built from TRBV4-2 and TRBJ2-2; D not certain. The CDR3 covers 14 residues. The V gene's germline CDR1 is LGHNA and CDR2 YNFKEQ. Trimming left V 5 bases short and J 4 bases short, with 11 bases between. Written as DNA, the CDR3 is TGTGCCAGCAGCTTCGGGCAGCTCACCGGGGAGCTGTTTTTT. It is translated as CASSFGQLTGELFF.

This chain links TRBV7-2 with TRBJ2-3; TRBD2 might be the D (5 bases). V was pared by 5 bases and J by 2 bases, with 14 bases between. The CDR3 is made up of 15 amino acids. In germline, CDR1 is SGHTA, CDR2 FQGNSA. The CDR3 reads CASSPWPGNTDTQYF. DNA of the CDR3: TGTGCCAGCAGCCCTTGGCCGGGAAACACAGATACGCAGTATTTT.

This clone was counted a few times. V usage is TRBV6-1 and J usage is TRBJ2-2, with D unresolved. Trimming removed 4 bases at V and 7 bases at J, with 10 bases between. The CDR3 is 13 residues long. Germline lookup yields CDR1 MNHNS and CDR2 SASEGT. In DNA, the CDR3 is TGTGCCAGCAGTGGGGCTCGGCACGGGGAGCTGTTTTTT. As protein: CASSGARHGELFF.

This chain uses TRBV10-3 with TRBJ2-7; 8 bases fit TRBD1. Germline V gives CDR1 ENHRY, CDR2 SYGVKD. The CDR3 loop spans 18 amino acids. The V gene end was trimmed by 0 bases and the J gene end by 4 bases; junction bases not matched to a gene: 14. This chain's CDR3 is CAISESTRGQGALYEQYF. CDR3 nucleotide sequence: TGTGCCATCAGTGAGTCGACTCGGGGGCAGGGGGCGTTATACGAGCAGTACTTC.

J is TRBJ2-1 and V is TRBV7-8, with 12 bases fitting TRBD2. V shed 5 bases, J shed 5 bases, and the junction held 7 bases outside the gene matches. This CDR3 is built from 16 residues. Germline V gene data show CDR1 as SGHVS and CDR2 as FQNEAQ. CDR3 residues: CASSPQGLAGNNEQFF. In DNA form, the CDR3 reads TGTGCCAGCAGCCCGCAGGGACTAGCGGGTAACAATGAGCAGTTCTTC.

J is TRBJ2-1 and V is TRBV14; D unclear. From germline, CDR1 is SGHDN and CDR2 FVKESK. Trimming left V 1 base short and J 10 bases short, with 11 bases between. This CDR3 is 13 amino acids long. The CDR3 region is CASSQAGPPEQFF. CDR3 in DNA: TGTGCCAGCAGCCAAGCTGGTCCCCCGGAGCAGTTCTTC. Variable domain in full (rest from reference TRBV14 and TRBJ2-1): EAGVTQFPSHSVIEKGQTVTLRCDPISGHDNLYWYRRVMGKEIKFLLHFVKESKQDESGMPNNRFLAERTGGTYSTLKVQPAELEDSGVYFCASSQAGPPEQFFGPGTRLTVL.

The chain uses TRBV5-1 and TRBJ2-5, with D possibly being TRBD2 (6 bases). Germline lookup yields CDR1 SGHRS and CDR2 YFSETQ. V was trimmed by 4 bases and J by 5 bases, leaving 15 bases between them. This CDR3 region has 14 residues. The CDR3 DNA reads as TGCGCCAGCAGCAGTAACTCGGGGGAGGAGACCCAGTACTTC. This translates into CASSSNSGEETQYF.

V and J are TRBV4-1 and TRBJ2-1, with TRBD1 matching 9 bases. This CDR3 is built from 17 residues. In germline, CDR1 is MGHRA, CDR2 YSYEKL. V shed 5 bases and J 6 bases; nucleotides not matched to a gene: 14. The CDR3 sequence: CASSRTGGARRANEQFF. The CDR3 nucleotides read TGCGCCAGCAGCAGAACAGGGGGCGCCCGGAGGGCCAATGAGCAGTTCTTC.

The chain links TRBV2 to TRBJ1-6; no definite D call. With 6 bases removed from V and 7 bases from J, the gap between germline ends came to 13 bases. CDR3 length: 14 amino acids. CDR1 and CDR2 from the germline V gene are SNHLY and FYNNEI. The CDR3 bases are TGTGCCAGCAGCATTGTCGAAGGGAATTCACCCCTCCACTTT. Encoded protein: CASSIVEGNSPLHF.